Listed here are 23 T cell receptor beta chains from one sample, sequenced in a study of cytotoxic CD8 clonotypes in ibrutinib-treated CLL (dated by TCRdb to the early 2020s). The library was prepared using the immunoSEQ multiplex PCR assay. TCRdb limited this immuneACCESS table to in-frame rearrangements with V and J called. A share of clones is missing; checked studies link under half to unresolved V genes, and the rest is unexplained. This sample lists roughly 170,000 clones; 70% to 85% were detected once. Clones ranked in the top ten supply about 4.5% of the sample. The label giving this sample's time point can be read as: roughly 25 months on ibrutinib. The specimen was PBMCs, collected after 24 months of ibrutinib treatment. Source of these receptors: a human donor with chronic lymphocytic leukemia.

This chain links TRBV4-3 with TRBJ1-4; D call uncertain. V dropped 0 bases and J dropped 4 bases, with 3 bases sitting between them. The CDR3 contains 13 residues. Germline V gives CDR1 LGHNA, CDR2 YSLEER. The CDR3 loop is CASSQDNNEKLFF. The DNA for the CDR3 is TGCGCCAGCAGCCAAGATAATAATGAAAAACTGTTTTTT.

The chain couples TRBV6-1 to TRBJ1-2; no reliable D call. The CDR3 runs to 13 residues. Germline V gene data show CDR1 as MNHNS and CDR2 as SASEGT. Trimming shortened V by 7 bases and J by 4 bases, and 13 bases separated the two germline ends. In nucleotides, the CDR3 is TGTGCCAGCATAATATCGGATACCTATGGCTACACCTTC. It codes for CASIISDTYGYTF.

The chain employs TRBV10-3 and TRBJ1-2, with D unclear. Germline loops: CDR1 ENHRY, CDR2 SYGVKD. The CDR3 consists of 15 residues. V was clipped by 10 bases and J by 6 bases, with 24 bases between them. The CDR3 spells CATLPSGSREDGYTF. The CDR3 nucleotides read TGTGCCACCCTTCCCTCCGGCTCGCGGGAGGATGGCTACACCTTC.

The chain couples TRBV29-1 to TRBJ1-3; D unresolved. V was trimmed by 3 bases and J by 4 bases, leaving 10 bases between them. Germline V gene sequence: CDR1 SQVTM, CDR2 ANQGSEA. The CDR3 contains 13 residues. The CDR3 DNA sequence: TGCAGCGTTGAGTTACAGTTAGGAAACACCATATATTTT. Residues: CSVELQLGNTIYF.

The V gene is TRBV4-3, the J gene TRBJ2-1, with D possibly called TRBD1 or TRBD2 (5 bases each). The CDR3 has 18 residues. The V gene's germline CDR1 is LGHNA and CDR2 YSLEER. Deletions cut 0 bases from V and 2 bases from J, with 17 bases between. The DNA for the CDR3 is TGCGCCAGCAGCCAAGATGGTTCGGGGACCCCTCCCTACAATGAGCAGTTCTTC. Residues: CASSQDGSGTPPYNEQFF.

The chain employs TRBV5-5 and TRBJ2-2; 9 nucleotides align to TRBD2. The V and J ends lost 4 bases and 6 bases, in that order; junction bases with no gene match: 19. Germline V lookup: CDR1 SGHKS, CDR2 YYEKEE (reference sequence). This CDR3 contains 19 residues. The CDR3 spells CASSPRGWLAGMGAGELFF. The CDR3 DNA is TGTGCCAGCAGCCCACGGGGGTGGCTAGCGGGGATGGGAGCCGGGGAGCTGTTTTTT.

V and J are TRBV2 and TRBJ1-1; D is unresolved. The germline V gene has CDR1 SNHLY and CDR2 FYNNEI. The CDR3 is made up of 14 amino acids. Between the trimmed V and J ends, which lost 7 bases and 4 bases, there was a span of 16 bases. The chain's CDR3 is CASNLNGLITEAFF. CDR3 DNA sequence: TGTGCCAGCAATCTCAACGGGCTGATCACTGAAGCTTTCTTT.

The chain links TRBV6-5 to TRBJ2-6; D may match TRBD1 or TRBD2 (6 bases each). The germline gives CDR1 MNHEY, CDR2 SVGAGI. Trimming pared 8 bases from V and 4 bases from J, leaving 12 bases between. CDR3 length equals 14 residues. As DNA, the CDR3 is TGTGCCAGCCGGGGGCTAGGGGGGGCCAACGTCCTGACTTTC. Translating it yields CASRGLGGANVLTF.

The chain carries TRBV5-6 and TRBJ2-5; 9 bases map to TRBD2. The CDR3 contains 14 residues. With 2 bases clipped from V and 4 bases from J, the junction kept 3 bases outside the gene matches. Germline V lookup: CDR1 SGHDT, CDR2 YYEEEE. This CDR3 reads CASSFGTSPETQYF. As DNA, the CDR3 is TGTGCCAGCAGCTTCGGGACTAGCCCAGAGACCCAGTACTTC.

This chain links TRBV7-3 with TRBJ1-2; TRBD1 aligns across 10 bases. The CDR3 extends over 16 amino acids. With 1 base clipped from V and 7 bases from J, the junction kept 9 bases outside the gene matches. In germline, CDR1 is SGHTA, CDR2 FQGTGA. CDR3 nucleotides: TGTGCCAGCAGCTTAAACGCCGGGACAGGGGCTTTTGGCTACACCTTC. The encoded protein is CASSLNAGTGAFGYTF.

V is TRBV19 and J is TRBJ2-1; 9 bases fit TRBD2. Germline V gives CDR1 LNHDA, CDR2 SQIVND (reference sequence). The J segment lost 8 bases and the V segment lost 7 bases, leaving 9 bases of the junction unmatched. The CDR3 contains 14 residues. CDR3 DNA sequence: TGTGCCAGTAATAGGGGCTTAGCGGGGGATGAGCAGTTCTTC. This sequence encodes CASNRGLAGDEQFF.

This chain links TRBV5-1 with TRBJ2-4, with D possibly being TRBD2 (6 bases). The CDR3 has 16 residues. The V end was cut by 1 base, the J end by 7 bases, with 18 bases between. The germline CDR1 and CDR2 sequences are SGHRS and YFSETQ. CDR3 nucleotides: TGCGCCAGCAGCTTGAATCCAACGGGAGCAGCCAACATTCAGTACTTC. It encodes CASSLNPTGAANIQYF.

This rearrangement joins TRBV5-1 to TRBJ1-2; D perhaps matches TRBD1 (5 bases). With 1 base removed from V and 0 bases from J, the gap between germline ends came to 7 bases. Germline loops: CDR1 SGHRS, CDR2 YFSETQ. The CDR3 has 14 residues. Here the CDR3 reads CASSLSTANYGYTF. For the CDR3, the DNA is TGCGCCAGCAGCTTGTCGACAGCTAACTATGGCTACACCTTC.

This clone was detected only once. CDR3 sequence: CASSPSGTGESGYTF. The CDR3 nucleotides are TGTGCCAGCAGCCCGTCCGGGACAGGGGAAAGTGGCTACACCTTC. V gene TRBV11-2 combines with J gene TRBJ1-2, with 10 bases aligning to TRBD1. J lost 7 bases, V lost 5 bases, and 10 bases had no gene match. The CDR3 totals 15 residues. Germline V gives CDR1 SGHAT, CDR2 FQNNGV.

This chain joins TRBV19 and TRBJ1-2, with D possibly TRBD1 on 5 matching bases. Germline V CDR1 and CDR2: LNHDA, SQIVND (reference sequence). V was clipped by 7 bases and J by 6 bases, with 15 bases between them. This CDR3 spans 13 amino acids. The DNA for the CDR3 is TGTGCCAGTAAGATCCTCTTAGGGGATGGCTACACCTTC. The encoded protein is CASKILLGDGYTF.

The CDR3 DNA sequence: TGTGCCAGCAGTTACGATCTCAATGAGCAGTTCTTC. This gives the protein CASSYDLNEQFF. V is TRBV6-6 and J is TRBJ2-1; D ambiguous. Trimming stripped 2 bases from V and 6 bases from J, with 5 bases between. The CDR3 is made up of 12 amino acids. Per the germline V gene, CDR1 is MNHNY and CDR2 is SVGAGI (reference sequence).

The genes are TRBV6-1 and TRBJ2-2; D possibly corresponds to TRBD1 (6 bases). The CDR3 covers 15 residues. Germline V gene lookup returns CDR1 MNHNS and CDR2 SASEGT. The V end lost 3 bases, the J end lost 0 bases, and 8 bases lay between the germline ends. The CDR3 reads CASSDTGPNTGELFF. The CDR3 coding sequence is TGTGCCAGCAGTGACACAGGGCCGAACACCGGGGAGCTGTTTTTT.

The chain carries TRBV27 and TRBJ1-5; 7 nucleotides agree with TRBD1. With V trimmed by 5 bases and J by 7 bases, 23 bases remained unmatched. CDR3 length: 19 residues. CDR1 is MNHEY, CDR2 SMNVEV, per germline (reference sequence). The CDR3 DNA follows: TGTGCCAGCAGTAGGAGTGCTAATTTCGCGACAGGGTTGGGGCAGCCCCAGCATTTT. Translated: CASSRSANFATGLGQPQHF.

This chain uses TRBV4-3 with TRBJ2-7, with TRBD1 identical over 9 bases. The CDR3 has 15 residues. The germline V gene has CDR1 LGHNA and CDR2 YSLEER. Trimming took 3 bases from V and 3 from J; bases not matched to a gene: 6. The CDR3 loop reads CASSQTGTGIYEQYF. The CDR3 DNA reads as TGCGCCAGCAGCCAGACCGGGACAGGGATCTACGAGCAGTACTTC.

This chain links TRBV19 with TRBJ1-2, with a possible D match to TRBD1 (5 bases). In germline, CDR1 is LNHDA, CDR2 SQIVND (reference sequence). Trimming cost V 5 bases and J 3 bases, with 10 bases left between them. This CDR3 has 13 amino acids. CDR3 in amino acids: CASSLRDHYGYTF. DNA for the CDR3: TGTGCCAGTAGTCTCCGGGACCACTATGGCTACACCTTC.

This chain connects TRBV4-3 to TRBJ2-1; D not certain. The germline V gene encodes CDR1 LGHNA and CDR2 YSLEER. V shed 0 bases and J shed 5 bases, with 8 bases lying between them. The CDR3 length is 14 residues. This CDR3 reads CASSQDSADNEQFF. In DNA, the CDR3 is TGCGCCAGCAGCCAAGATTCGGCGGACAATGAGCAGTTCTTC.

V and J are TRBV6-5 and TRBJ1-1; unclear D gene. Germline assignment: CDR1 MNHEY and CDR2 SVGAGI. Trimming stripped 4 bases from V and 6 bases from J, with 15 bases between. This CDR3 contains 14 residues. CDR3 sequence: CASSLGTSWAEAFF. CDR3 coding DNA: TGTGCCAGCAGTTTGGGCACCTCCTGGGCTGAAGCTTTCTTT.

This clone appeared a single time. The chain employs TRBV6-1 and TRBJ1-4; D may be TRBD1 (6 bases). The V end was cut by 6 bases, the J end by 4 bases, with 9 bases between. This CDR3 is built from 13 residues. Per germline, CDR1 MNHNS and CDR2 SASEGT. The CDR3 region is CASRGQDNEKLFF. The CDR3 DNA is TGTGCCAGCAGGGGACAAGATAATGAAAAACTGTTTTTT.